The 30 T cell receptor beta chains given below trace back to one sample, sequenced in a study of blood T cell repertoires in COVID-19. This table comes from immunoSEQ multiplex PCR, and its TCRdb copy is limited to in-frame clones, with some not included. The sample has just over 200,000 clones, just over 85% seen once. Specimen: peripheral blood. The receptors were gathered from an older man with acute or convalescent COVID-19.

The chain is built from TRBV7-2 and TRBJ1-2; no clear D. Per the germline V gene, CDR1 is SGHTA and CDR2 is FQGNSA. The CDR3 spans 13 residues. The V end was cut by 6 bases, the J end by 3 bases, with 11 bases between. The CDR3 nucleotides read TGTGCCAGCAGGAAAGGAGGGTACTATGGCTACACCTTC. Translation: CASRKGGYYGYTF.

The chain uses TRBV4-3 and TRBJ1-2; weak D call: TRBD1 (5 bases). V gave up 0 bases and J gave up 0 bases, with 8 bases separating them. Germline CDR1 LGHNA, CDR2 YSLEER. CDR3 length: 15 amino acids. CDR3 in amino acids: CASSQEYRPNYGYTF. CDR3 DNA: TGCGCCAGCAGCCAAGAATACAGGCCTAACTATGGCTACACCTTC.

The chain couples TRBV19 to TRBJ1-2, with D tentatively TRBD1 (5 bases). Between the trimmed V and J ends, which lost 6 bases and 7 bases, there was a span of 15 bases. Germline V gene data show CDR1 as LNHDA and CDR2 as SQIVND (reference sequence). This CDR3 has 13 amino acids. The CDR3 reads CASSQGRFLGYTF. CDR3 bases: TGTGCCAGTAGCCAGGGAAGATTCCTTGGCTACACCTTC.

This clone was picked up one time. The chain recombines TRBV28 with TRBJ2-2; TRBD1 might be the D (6 bases). The germline V and J ends were trimmed by 10 bases and 3 bases, with 18 bases remaining between them. There are 15 residues in the CDR3. The germline gives CDR1 MDHEN, CDR2 SYDVKM. CDR3: CATTGLRADTGELFF. The DNA for the CDR3 is TGTGCCACCACAGGGCTCAGAGCCGACACCGGGGAGCTGTTTTTT. Full variable domain (remainder filled in from reference TRBV28 and TRBJ2-2): DVKVTQSSRYLVKRTGEKVFLECVQDMDHENMFWYRQDPGLGLRLIYFSYDVKMKEKGDIPEGYSVSREKKERFSLILESASTNQTSMYLCATTGLRADTGELFFGEGSRLTVL.

This clone was seen more than once but under ten times. The V gene is TRBV5-1, the J gene TRBJ2-2; 10 bases map to TRBD2. Looked up from germline, CDR1 is SGHRS and CDR2 is YFSETQ. V lost 2 bases, J lost 7 bases, and 5 bases stayed unmatched. The CDR3 is 15 amino acids. Here the CDR3 DNA reads TGCGCCAGCAGCTTCTTAGCGGGAGGAATCGGGGAGCTGTTTTTT. This sequence encodes CASSFLAGGIGELFF.

V is TRBV11-2 and J is TRBJ1-3, with D possibly being TRBD1 (5 bases). The CDR3 contains 13 residues. V lost 1 base and J lost 11, with 12 bases in between. CDR1 is SGHAT and CDR2 is FQNNGV in the germline V gene. DNA for the CDR3: TGTGCCAGCAGCTTAGGGGGAGGGGCCGCCATATATTTT. Protein product: CASSLGGGAAIYF.

This clone was seen only a few times. V is TRBV18 and J is TRBJ2-2; a possible D gene is TRBD2 (6 bases). Germline V gives CDR1 KGHSH, CDR2 LQKENI. The CDR3 runs to 14 residues. V lost 4 bases to trimming and J lost 8 bases, with 14 bases between them. CDR3 nucleotides: TGTGCCAGCTCACTGAATAGCGGTGTAGGGGAGCTGTTTTTT. Translated: CASSLNSGVGELFF.

V is TRBV28 and J is TRBJ2-4; D gene unclear. Germline V lookup: CDR1 MDHEN, CDR2 SYDVKM. Trimming removed 5 bases at V and 9 bases at J, with 17 bases between. The CDR3 spans 14 residues. CDR3 region: CASSKPGFLGIQYF. CDR3 DNA: TGTGCCAGCAGTAAACCCGGGTTCCTGGGCATTCAGTACTTC.

V usage is TRBV5-1 and J usage is TRBJ2-1, with 10 bases lining up with TRBD2. The germline gives CDR1 SGHRS, CDR2 YFSETQ. CDR3 length equals 18 residues. The trim removed 5 bases at V and 2 bases at J, leaving 13 bases unmatched. The CDR3 nucleotides are TGCGCCAGCAGGCGGGCAGCTAGCGGGAGTATCGCCTACAATGAGCAGTTCTTC. Its protein product is CASRRAASGSIAYNEQFF.

The chain employs TRBV29-1 and TRBJ1-1; D perhaps matches TRBD1 (5 bases). CDR3 length: 13 amino acids. The germline V and J ends were trimmed by 2 bases and 0 bases, with 7 bases remaining between them. Germline CDR1 is SQVTM and CDR2 is ANQGSEA. The CDR3 DNA reads TGCAGCGTTGAAAGACAGATGAACACTGAAGCTTTCTTT. Translated, it gives CSVERQMNTEAFF. Based on the CDR3 plus reference TRBV29-1 and TRBJ1-1, the full variable domain is SAVISQKPSRDICQRGTSLTIQCQVDSQVTMMFWYRQQPGQSLTLIATANQGSEATYESGFVIDKFPISRPNLTFSTLTVSNMSPEDSSIYLCSVERQMNTEAFFGQGTRLTVV.

The chain employs TRBV5-1 and TRBJ1-6; D is possibly TRBD1 (6 bases). The CDR3 is 15 residues long. The V end was cut by 0 bases, the J end by 5 bases, with 9 bases between. Per the germline V gene, CDR1 is SGHRS and CDR2 is YFSETQ. CDR3 bases: TGCGCCAGCAGCTTGGGGACAGCCGATAATTCACCCCTCCACTTT. It encodes CASSLGTADNSPLHF. Combining the CDR3 with reference TRBV5-1 and TRBJ1-6 gives the whole variable domain KAGVTQTPRYLIKTRGQQVTLSCSPISGHRSVSWYQQTPGQGLQFLFEYFSETQRNKGNFPGRFSGRQFSNSRSEMNVSTLELGDSALYLCASSLGTADNSPLHFGNGTRLTVT.

The J gene is TRBJ1-5, the V gene TRBV21-1; TRBD1, the D gene given by the table, was not confirmed from the DNA. TRBV21-1 is a pseudogene. The length of the CDR3 is 21 residues. The CDR3, as DNA: TGTGCCAGCAGCACAGAATACAGGGGGCACCGCGGTAGTATCCTCAATCAGCCCCAGCATTTT. Translation: CASSTEYRGHRGSILNQPQHF.

The chain is built from TRBV5-8 and TRBJ1-5; 7 nucleotides line up with TRBD1. V shed 4 bases, J shed 0 bases, and the junction held 7 bases outside the gene matches. This CDR3 is 16 amino acids long. CDR1 SGHTS and CDR2 YDEGEE come from the germline V gene. The CDR3 DNA follows: TGTGCCAGCAGCCCAAGGACAGGCCATAGCAATCAGCCCCAGCATTTT. This translates into CASSPRTGHSNQPQHF.

This clone was seen a few times. The chain has TRBV7-9 and TRBJ1-1; D is possibly TRBD1 (5 bases). The germline V gene encodes CDR1 SEHNR and CDR2 FQNEAQ (reference sequence). Trimming shortened V by 2 bases and J by 7 bases, and 8 bases separated the two germline ends. The CDR3 has 12 residues. Here the CDR3 reads CASSLLGDEAFF. CDR3 nucleotide sequence: TGTGCCAGCAGCTTATTAGGGGATGAAGCTTTCTTT. Variable domain in full (rest from reference TRBV7-9 and TRBJ1-1): DTGVSQNPRHKITKRGQNVTFRCDPISEHNRLYWYRQTLGQGPEFLTYFQNEAQLEKSRLLSDRFSAERPKGSFSTLEIQRTEQGDSAMYLCASSLLGDEAFFGQGTRLTVV.

This chain links TRBV18 with TRBJ2-7; 9 bases are shared with TRBD1. The trim removed 0 bases at V and 6 bases at J, leaving 9 bases unmatched. Germline CDR1 and CDR2: KGHSH and LQKENI. This CDR3 is 16 amino acids long. CDR3 loop: CASSPPSPGTGTEQYF. The CDR3 DNA sequence: TGTGCCAGCTCACCACCGAGTCCCGGGACAGGGACCGAGCAGTACTTC.

This chain connects TRBV6-5 to TRBJ1-2, with a possible D match to TRBD1 (6 bases). Germline CDR1 reads MNHEY; CDR2 reads SVGAGI. V dropped 5 bases and J dropped 8 bases, with 12 bases sitting between them. The CDR3 is 12 amino acids. This chain's CDR3 is CASSNTGIGYTF. CDR3 in DNA: TGTGCCAGCAGTAATACAGGGATCGGCTACACCTTC.

The chain is built from TRBV29-1 and TRBJ2-7; D might be TRBD2 (5 bases). Germline V CDR1 and CDR2: SQVTM, ANQGSEA. V lost 7 bases to trimming and J lost 7 bases, with 17 bases between them. CDR3 size: 12 residues. This CDR3 reads CSANLAPGEQYF. The CDR3 coding sequence is TGCAGCGCCAACCTAGCTCCGGGTGAGCAGTACTTC.

The CDR3 region has the DNA TGCGCCAGCAGCTTGGCGGACAGATTCGAGCAGTACTTC. Residues: CASSLADRFEQYF. The rearrangement uses TRBV5-1 and TRBJ2-7; D is perhaps TRBD1 (6 bases). In germline, CDR1 is SGHRS, CDR2 YFSETQ. The V end lost 0 bases, the J end lost 6 bases, and 10 bases lay between the germline ends. The CDR3 is 13 amino acids.

CDR3 sequence reads: CASSIKGGRDYEQYF. The CDR3 nucleotides are TGTGCCAGTAGTATTAAAGGCGGGAGAGATTACGAGCAGTACTTC. The V call is TRBV19, the J call TRBJ2-7; TRBD2 aligns across 7 bases. The J segment lost 4 bases and the V segment lost 3 bases, leaving 9 bases of the junction unmatched. This CDR3 is 15 amino acids long. The germline gives CDR1 LNHDA, CDR2 SQIVND (reference sequence).

J is TRBJ2-2 and V is TRBV24-1; tentative D call: TRBD1 (5 bases). Per germline, CDR1 KGHDR and CDR2 SFDVKD. This CDR3 comprises 16 residues. Trimming left V 4 bases short and J 6 bases short, with 17 bases between. The DNA for the CDR3 is TGTGCCACCAGTGACACAGGTATAATTGAGGCCGGGGAGCTGTTTTTT. This encodes CATSDTGIIEAGELFF.

The genes are TRBV7-2 and TRBJ2-1; 10 bases agree with TRBD2. The CDR3 runs to 15 residues. Germline CDR1 reads SGHTA; CDR2 reads FQGNSA. V shed 5 bases and J 7 bases; nucleotides not matched to a gene: 8. In DNA form, the CDR3 reads TGTGCCAGCAGCCCCGCTAGCGGGAGTAGGAATGAGCAGTTCTTC. This translates into CASSPASGSRNEQFF.

The chain joins TRBV3-1 (or the pseudogene TRBV3-2) to TRBJ1-2; tentatively, D is TRBD1 (6 bases). The germline V and J ends were trimmed by 1 base and 7 bases, with 10 bases remaining between them. Germline loops: CDR1 LGHDT, CDR2 YNNKEL (reference sequence). This CDR3 contains 13 residues. CDR3 protein: CASSQGQASGYTF. The CDR3 nucleotides are TGTGCCAGCAGCCAAGGACAGGCTAGTGGCTACACCTTC.

This clone was seen a handful of times. The rearrangement joins TRBV11-2 to TRBJ1-6, with TRBD1 matching over 8 bases. The CDR3 consists of 13 residues. J lost 14 bases, V lost 5 bases, and 8 bases had no gene match. The germline gives CDR1 SGHAT, CDR2 FQNNGV. The CDR3 spells CASSPDRERTLHF. CDR3 nucleotides: TGTGCCAGCAGCCCGGACAGGGAGAGGACCCTCCACTTT.

The chain recombines TRBV5-1 with TRBJ2-5; TRBD1 might be the D (5 bases). The CDR3 runs to 16 residues. Germline V gene sequence: CDR1 SGHRS, CDR2 YFSETQ. V was shortened by 0 bases and J by 2 bases, with 14 bases between the two germline ends. This CDR3 reads CASSLVQGVKQETQYF. The CDR3 nucleotides read TGCGCCAGCAGCTTGGTGCAGGGTGTAAAACAAGAGACCCAGTACTTC.

A remark on this clone: Other nucleotide sequences from this sample produce the same CDR3. The chain is built from TRBV3-1 (or the pseudogene TRBV3-2) and TRBJ2-1, with D perhaps matching TRBD2 (5 bases). The germline V gene encodes CDR1 LGHDT and CDR2 YNNKEL (reference sequence). Trimming took off 1 base at V and 4 bases at J, with 11 bases between the two ends. This CDR3 is 15 amino acids long. CDR3 in DNA: TGTGCCAGCAGCCAAGGTTCGGGGAATTACAATGAGCAGTTCTTC. Encoded protein: CASSQGSGNYNEQFF.

The V gene is TRBV10-2, the J gene TRBJ1-4, with D possibly matching TRBD1 (6 bases). Trimming left V 8 bases short and J 4 bases short, with 11 bases between. The CDR3 covers 13 residues. Germline assignment: CDR1 WSHSY and CDR2 SAAADI. The CDR3, as DNA: TGCGCCAGCTCGGACAGTTATAATGAAAAACTGTTTTTT. This gives the protein CASSDSYNEKLFF.

This clone has a handful of counts. This rearrangement joins TRBV6-1 to TRBJ1-5, with TRBD1 identical over 8 bases. V lost 2 bases, J lost 5 bases, and 5 bases stayed unmatched. The length of the CDR3 is 15 residues. Germline V gene data show CDR1 as MNHNS and CDR2 as SASEGT. The CDR3 sequence is CASSEWDRWDQPQHF. CDR3 DNA sequence: TGTGCCAGCAGTGAATGGGACAGGTGGGATCAGCCCCAGCATTTT.

This clone was detected once. V usage is TRBV18 and J usage is TRBJ2-7; D is possibly TRBD1 (6 bases). Germline CDR1 is KGHSH and CDR2 is LQKENI. The CDR3 is made up of 17 amino acids. With 2 bases removed from V and 1 base from J, the gap between germline ends came to 18 bases. As DNA, the CDR3 is TGTGCCAGCTCACCATCAGGGGTACTCTATGGGTCCTACGAGCAGTACGTC. Its protein product is CASSPSGVLYGSYEQYV.

In this sample, this clone turned up once. The rearrangement joins TRBV3-1 (or the pseudogene TRBV3-2) to TRBJ2-1; 11 bases map to TRBD2. The CDR3 has 18 amino acids. V was pared by 4 bases and J by 3 bases, with 11 bases of the junction left unmatched. The V gene's germline CDR1 is LGHDT and CDR2 YNNKEL (reference sequence). The CDR3 spells CASSRLGLAEVLYNEQFF. CDR3 nucleotides: TGTGCCAGCAGCCGCCTGGGACTAGCGGAGGTCCTCTACAATGAGCAGTTCTTC.

CDR3 bases: TGTGCCAGCAGCCCCGGACTAGCGGGAGTGTCAGATACGCAGTATTTT. Translating gives CASSPGLAGVSDTQYF. V gene TRBV9 combines with J gene TRBJ2-3; 13 bases map to TRBD2. Trimming took 4 bases from V and 4 from J; bases not matched to a gene: 6. There are 16 residues in the CDR3. The germline V gene has CDR1 SGDLS and CDR2 YYNGEE.